This TCR beta chain originates from a study of T cells in pancreatic ductal adenocarcinoma. Points on this clone: Antigen unknown.

Selected pancreatic ductal adenocarcinoma patients had undergone surgery without neoadjuvant therapy. Overall study results and limits: Tumor samples had fewer productive templates and approximately 8-fold fewer unique clonotypes than blood. Mean clonality was around 0.11 in tumors and roughly 0.068 in blood, not significantly different. Enrichment of CD45RO+ effector over naive T cells in tumors may bias clonality. Results skew toward the minority of patients with early-stage disease.

The assay was immunoSEQ multiplex PCR, and TCRdb's table has in-frame clones only and misses some. The sample carries roughly 17,000 clones, around 91% recorded once. CDR3 length: 16 amino acids. Trimming left V 3 bases short and J 4 bases short, with 19 bases between. Per the germline V gene, CDR1 is SQVTM and CDR2 is ANQGSEA. The chain joins TRBV29-1 to TRBJ2-1, with D perhaps matching TRBD1 (6 bases). Material for sequencing was PBMCs. This clonotype originated in a human donor with pancreatic ductal adenocarcinoma. CDR3 sequence: CSVDPETGFSYNEQFF. CDR3 nucleotide sequence: TGCAGCGTTGATCCGGAAACAGGGTTCAGTTACAATGAGCAGTTCTTC.